This is a list of T cell receptor beta chains from one sample in a study of blood T cell repertoires in COVID-19. Assay: immunoSEQ multiplex PCR; the TCRdb copy retains only in-frame clones and omits some. The table shows 60,000 to 85,000 clones, with approximately 90% occurring only once. Sequenced: peripheral blood. These receptors were obtained from a woman in her forties or fifties with COVID-19, enrolled during active disease. CDR3s include the opening cysteine and the closing phenylalanine or tryptophan. Each record gives: J gene, D gene, V gene, clone size, CDR3 protein, CDR3 DNA. D genes are given only for firm matches. Size is omitted from some rows. Given values are once, few, many or a class for expanded clones.

J gene: TRBJ2-7
D gene: NA
V gene: TRBV5-1
clone size: NA
CDR3 protein: CASGLDGISLDEQYF
CDR3 DNA: TGCGCCAGCGGGTTGGACGGGATCTCCCTAGACGAGCAGTACTTC

J gene: TRBJ2-1
D gene: NA
V gene: TRBV15
clone size: NA
CDR3 protein: CATSRDRGGGEQFF
CDR3 DNA: TGTGCCACCAGCAGAGATAGAGGGGGGGGTGAGCAGTTCTTC

J gene: TRBJ2-5
D gene: NA
V gene: TRBV30
clone size: NA
CDR3 protein: CAWSAGLQETQYF
CDR3 DNA: TGTGCCTGGAGTGCGGGACTCCAAGAGACCCAGTACTTC

J gene: TRBJ1-5
D gene: TRBD1
V gene: TRBV18
clone size: NA
CDR3 protein: CASSPKGQGSNQPQHF
CDR3 DNA: TGTGCCAGCTCACCAAAAGGACAGGGAAGCAATCAGCCCCAGCATTTT

J gene: TRBJ2-2
D gene: NA
V gene: TRBV14
clone size: few
CDR3 protein: CASSQDPVAGELFF
CDR3 DNA: TGTGCCAGCAGCCAAGATCCGGTAGCCGGGGAGCTGTTTTTT

J gene: TRBJ2-3
D gene: TRBD1
V gene: TRBV28
clone size: NA
CDR3 protein: CASRTGTGFRFTQYF
CDR3 DNA: TGTGCCAGCCGTACCGGGACAGGGTTCAGGTTTACGCAGTATTTT

J gene: TRBJ1-2
D gene: TRBD1
V gene: TRBV4-1
clone size: NA
CDR3 protein: CASSQDPQQGIALYGYTF
CDR3 DNA: TGCGCCAGCAGCCAAGATCCCCAACAGGGGATTGCGCTCTATGGCTACACCTTC

J gene: TRBJ1-2
D gene: NA
V gene: TRBV29-1
clone size: once
CDR3 protein: CSVEDWGETYGYTF
CDR3 DNA: TGCAGCGTTGAAGATTGGGGGGAGACCTATGGCTACACCTTC

J gene: TRBJ2-1
D gene: NA
V gene: TRBV9
clone size: NA
CDR3 protein: CASSPPSGDGYNEQFF
CDR3 DNA: TGTGCCAGCAGCCCCCCATCGGGGGATGGCTACAATGAGCAGTTCTTC

J gene: TRBJ2-5
D gene: TRBD2
V gene: TRBV5-4
clone size: NA
CDR3 protein: CASSLWTSGQQETQYF
CDR3 DNA: TGTGCCAGCAGCTTGTGGACTAGCGGGCAGCAAGAGACCCAGTACTTC

J gene: TRBJ2-1
D gene: NA
V gene: TRBV27
clone size: NA
CDR3 protein: CASSLGRERIEQFF
CDR3 DNA: TGTGCCAGCAGTTTAGGACGGGAGAGGATTGAGCAGTTCTTC

J gene: TRBJ2-1
D gene: NA
V gene: TRBV30
clone size: NA
CDR3 protein: CAWSVQYNEQFF
CDR3 DNA: TGTGCCTGGAGTGTACAGTACAATGAGCAGTTCTTC

J gene: TRBJ1-1
D gene: NA
V gene: TRBV5-6
clone size: NA
CDR3 protein: CASSLPATENTEAFF
CDR3 DNA: TGTGCCAGCAGTTTACCAGCGACAGAGAACACTGAAGCTTTCTTT

J gene: TRBJ1-2
D gene: NA
V gene: TRBV6-5
clone size: NA
CDR3 protein: CASSRTENYGYTF
CDR3 DNA: TGTGCCAGCTCCCGGACAGAGAACTATGGCTACACCTTC

J gene: TRBJ2-5
D gene: TRBD2
V gene: TRBV9
clone size: NA
CDR3 protein: CASRPGLAGGPRETQYF
CDR3 DNA: TGTGCCAGCAGGCCTGGACTAGCGGGAGGGCCCCGGGAGACCCAGTACTTC

J gene: TRBJ2-2
D gene: NA
V gene: TRBV7-3
clone size: once
CDR3 protein: CASSFGGVSTGELFF
CDR3 DNA: TGTGCCAGCAGCTTCGGGGGAGTTAGCACCGGGGAGCTGTTTTTT

J gene: TRBJ1-5
D gene: NA
V gene: TRBV10-3
clone size: NA
CDR3 protein: CAISEGGHDQPQHF
CDR3 DNA: TGTGCCATCAGTGAAGGAGGGCATGATCAGCCCCAGCATTTT

J gene: TRBJ2-2
D gene: TRBD2
V gene: TRBV6-4
clone size: NA
CDR3 protein: CASSQGSGGTGELFF
CDR3 DNA: TGTGCCAGCAGCCAAGGGAGCGGGGGAACCGGGGAGCTGTTTTTT

J gene: TRBJ2-5
D gene: TRBD2
V gene: TRBV30
clone size: NA
CDR3 protein: CAWSVGLAVQETQYF
CDR3 DNA: TGTGCCTGGAGTGTAGGACTAGCGGTCCAAGAGACCCAGTACTTC

J gene: TRBJ2-7
D gene: NA
V gene: TRBV6-5
clone size: NA
CDR3 protein: CASRGDTRSSYEQYF
CDR3 DNA: TGTGCCAGCAGGGGGGACACGAGGAGCTCCTACGAGCAGTACTTC

J gene: TRBJ2-1
D gene: TRBD2
V gene: TRBV19
clone size: NA
CDR3 protein: CASSIGFRGLAGGFEQFF
CDR3 DNA: TGTGCCAGTAGTATAGGTTTTCGGGGACTAGCGGGAGGGTTTGAGCAGTTCTTC

J gene: TRBJ2-5
D gene: NA
V gene: TRBV18
clone size: once
CDR3 protein: CASSDRGTETQYF
CDR3 DNA: TGTGCCAGCTCAGATCGGGGTACAGAGACCCAGTACTTC

J gene: TRBJ2-7
D gene: NA
V gene: TRBV5-6
clone size: NA
CDR3 protein: CASSSGTHYEEQYF
CDR3 DNA: TGTGCCAGCAGCTCCGGGACACACTACGAGGAGCAGTACTTC

J gene: TRBJ1-6
D gene: TRBD1
V gene: TRBV7-2
clone size: NA
CDR3 protein: CASSTTTGEESPLHF
CDR3 DNA: TGTGCCAGCAGCACAACGACAGGGGAGGAATCACCCCTCCACTTT

J gene: TRBJ1-4
D gene: TRBD1
V gene: TRBV5-1
clone size: NA
CDR3 protein: CASSLVTGGAATNEKLFF
CDR3 DNA: TGCGCCAGCAGCTTGGTCACAGGGGGTGCAGCGACTAATGAAAAACTGTTTTTT

J gene: TRBJ1-2
D gene: NA
V gene: TRBV5-5
clone size: NA
CDR3 protein: CASSRTVAYGYTF
CDR3 DNA: TGTGCCAGCAGCCGGACAGTAGCCTATGGCTACACCTTC

J gene: TRBJ1-6
D gene: NA
V gene: TRBV25-1
clone size: NA
CDR3 protein: CASSEFRDNSPLHF
CDR3 DNA: TGTGCCAGCAGTGAATTCCGCGATAATTCACCCCTCCACTTT

J gene: TRBJ2-3
D gene: NA
V gene: TRBV11-3
clone size: NA
CDR3 protein: CASSTYTDTQYF
CDR3 DNA: TGTGCCAGCAGTACCTACACAGATACGCAGTATTTT

J gene: TRBJ2-2
D gene: TRBD1
V gene: TRBV27
clone size: NA
CDR3 protein: CASSPRPGTANTGELFF
CDR3 DNA: TGTGCCAGCAGTCCCCGCCCCGGGACAGCGAACACCGGGGAGCTGTTTTTT